Reported below is one T cell receptor (beta chain). These data originate in a study of cytomegalovirus exposure and HLA in healthy donors. Researchers ran the PCR with 60 Vbeta and 13 Jbeta primers. The protocol was immunoSEQ multiplex PCR, while the TCRdb copy is restricted to in-frame clones and leaves out a portion. This sample has around 99,000 clones, with about 80% found just once. Looked up from germline, CDR1 is SQVTM and CDR2 is ANQGSEA. V was clipped by 3 bases and J by 8 bases; unmatched bases: 2. CDR3 length: 13 residues. The sequence was collected from a man between 35 and 55 years old in good health and CMV-seronegative. The V gene is TRBV29-1, the J gene TRBJ2-1; the match to TRBD2 covers 12 bases. The sequenced sample consisted of PBMCs. The CDR3 nucleotides read TGCAGCGTTGAGACTAGCGGGGGTGATGAGCAGTTCTTC. This translates into CSVETSGGDEQFF.